These 26 T cell receptor beta chains were all obtained from the same sample, sequenced in a study of T-cell reconstitution after alpha-beta-depleted transplantation in children. It was with unique molecular identifiers that the TCRbeta library was prepared. TCRdb passed the PCR reads through MiXCR, listing each CDR3 protein once. The table has a few hundred thousand distinct CDR3 sequences, roughly two fifths seen once. The sample was PBMCs, taken before TCRalphabeta/CD19-depleted stem cell transplant. These receptors came from a girl aged 2-15 years with aplastic anemia, due to receive a stem cell transplant.

This clonotype has just one count. The J gene is TRBJ2-1, the V gene TRBV20-1; TRBD2 aligns across 7 bases. CDR3 length equals 14 residues. CDR1 is DFQATT and CDR2 is SNEGSKA in the germline V gene (reference sequence). With V trimmed by 7 bases and J by 2 bases, 8 bases remained unmatched. In DNA, the CDR3 is TGCAGTGGCAGGGACCGGGGGGCCTACAATGAGCAGTTCTTC. This codes for CSGRDRGAYNEQFF.

The sample holds many counts of this clonotype. This rearrangement joins TRBV20-1 to TRBJ2-7; 11 nucleotides line up with TRBD2. The germline gives CDR1 DFQATT, CDR2 SNEGSKA (reference sequence). Germline trimming cut 3 bases from V and 6 bases from J; bases unmatched to any gene: 13. The length of the CDR3 is 16 residues. The CDR3 nucleotides read TGCAGTGCTAGGACTAGCGGGATATCACTGGCAAGCGAGCAGTACTTC. This sequence encodes CSARTSGISLASEQYF.

The sample holds many counts of this clonotype. The V and J genes are TRBV10-3 and TRBJ2-5; the match to TRBD2 covers 9 bases. The CDR3 extends over 17 amino acids. CDR1 and CDR2 from the germline V gene are ENHRY and SYGVKD. V shed 10 bases and J 4 bases; nucleotides not matched to a gene: 19. In DNA form, the CDR3 reads TGTGCCACCCCCCTGGCTAGCGGGATCCAGGTGGGAGAGACCCAGTACTTC. It encodes CATPLASGIQVGETQYF.

This clonotype appeared many times. J is TRBJ2-1 and V is TRBV27; unclear D gene. Trimming took 0 bases from V and 0 from J, leaving 9 bases between them. The CDR3 consists of 16 residues. In germline, CDR1 is MNHEY, CDR2 SMNVEV (reference sequence). DNA of the CDR3: TGTGCCAGCAGTTTATCGGCCAGCGCCTCCTACAATGAGCAGTTCTTC. Translation gives CASSLSASASYNEQFF.

With regard to this clonotype: A much more abundant neighbour one base away suggests this may be a read error. The rearrangement joins TRBV29-1 to TRBJ1-2; tentatively, D is TRBD1 (5 bases). Germline assignment: CDR1 SQVTM and CDR2 ANQGSEA. The CDR3 is 14 residues long. The CDR3 nucleotides read TGCAGCGTTGAGCGGGACGGATCTAACTATGGCTGCACCTTC. Translation: CSVERDGSNYGCTF.

This clonotype was counted between two and nine times. The V call is TRBV7-6, the J call TRBJ2-6, with D hard to call. Trimming removed 5 bases at V and 4 bases at J, with 6 bases between. The CDR3 is made up of 13 amino acids. Germline CDR1 SGHVS, CDR2 FNYEAQ. CDR3 residues: CASSLTGANVLTF. CDR3 nucleotides: TGTGCCAGCAGCCTGACAGGGGCCAACGTCCTGACTTTC.

This clonotype has only a few counts. The CDR3 nucleotides are TGCAGTGCCACCCTAGGGGGGCCGCAGACCCAGTACTTC. Translating it yields CSATLGGPQTQYF. V and J are TRBV20-1 and TRBJ2-5; D is possibly TRBD1 or TRBD2 (6 bases each). Germline V gene data show CDR1 as DFQATT and CDR2 as SNEGSKA (reference sequence). This CDR3 has 13 residues. V lost 6 bases, J lost 6 bases, and 17 bases lay in between.

This chain links TRBV5-1 with TRBJ2-7; TRBD2 matches at 9 bases. The V and J ends lost 0 bases and 4 bases, in that order; junction bases with no gene match: 5. CDR3 size: 15 residues. Germline V gives CDR1 SGHRS, CDR2 YFSETQ. In DNA form, the CDR3 reads TGCGCCAGCAGCTTGGATCTAGCGGGATTTTACGAGCAGTACTTC. Its translation: CASSLDLAGFYEQYF. The full variable domain, rest sourced from reference TRBV5-1 and TRBJ2-7, is KAGVTQTPRYLIKTRGQQVTLSCSPISGHRSVSWYQQTPGQGLQFLFEYFSETQRNKGNFPGRFSGRQFSNSRSEMNVSTLELGDSALYLCASSLDLAGFYEQYFGPGTRLTVT.

This chain connects TRBV5-1 to TRBJ2-5; the D gene is possibly TRBD1 (5 bases). Germline CDR1 SGHRS, CDR2 YFSETQ. V was pared by 5 bases and J by 4 bases, with 15 bases between. The CDR3 has 14 amino acids. The CDR3 DNA follows: TGCGCCAGCAGTAAAATAGGGGTAACAGAGACCCAGTACTTC. This sequence encodes CASSKIGVTETQYF.

The sample holds many counts of this clonotype. The rearrangement uses TRBV5-1 and TRBJ2-1; TRBD1 matches at 10 bases. CDR3 length: 17 residues. Germline-derived CDR1 and CDR2 are SGHRS and YFSETQ. V shed 7 bases, J shed 7 bases, and the junction held 17 bases outside the gene matches. The CDR3 spells CASSQTGGWDGLNEQFF. The CDR3 DNA reads TGCGCCAGCTCCCAGACAGGGGGCTGGGACGGGTTAAATGAGCAGTTCTTC.

The chain has TRBV10-1 and TRBJ2-7; D possibly corresponds to TRBD1 (6 bases). Germline loops: CDR1 WNHNN, CDR2 SYGVQD (reference sequence). The CDR3 length is 14 residues. The ends were cut back, 7 bases at V and 2 bases at J, with 15 bases in the middle. CDR3 DNA sequence: TGCGCCAGCAAGAAGGAACAGGGACCCTACGAGCAGTACTTC. Amino acid sequence: CASKKEQGPYEQYF.

This chain joins TRBV20-1 and TRBJ2-3, with 15 bases matching TRBD2. The CDR3 spans 16 residues. V lost 6 bases, J lost 0 bases, and 4 bases stayed unmatched. The germline V gene has CDR1 DFQATT and CDR2 SNEGSKA (reference sequence). The CDR3 DNA sequence: TGCAGTGCGGGGACTAGCGGGGGGTTTAGCACAGATACGCAGTATTTT. It specifies CSAGTSGGFSTDTQYF.

This clonotype was seen just once. This chain uses TRBV6-1 with TRBJ1-1; 7 nucleotides align to TRBD1. This CDR3 has 14 residues. V lost 5 bases and J lost 5; bases outside the gene matches: 8. The V gene's germline CDR1 is MNHNS and CDR2 SASEGT. CDR3 coding DNA: TGTGCCAGCAGTCGCCAGACAGGGCTGACTGAAGCTTTCTTT. Translating it yields CASSRQTGLTEAFF.

The chain combines TRBV10-3 with TRBJ2-5; 10 bases agree with TRBD1. The junction had 5 bases not matched to a gene; V was cut back by 2 bases and J by 5 bases. The V gene's germline CDR1 is ENHRY and CDR2 SYGVKD. CDR3 length: 15 amino acids. CDR3 residues: CAISEGQGGGETQYF. CDR3 nucleotide sequence: TGTGCCATCAGTGAGGGACAGGGGGGCGGTGAGACCCAGTACTTC.

This clonotype was detected ten times or more. The chain uses TRBV30 and TRBJ2-5, with D tentatively TRBD2 (7 bases). The CDR3 totals 15 residues. From germline, CDR1 is GTSNPN and CDR2 SVGIG (reference sequence). The V end lost 3 bases, the J end lost 5 bases, and 19 bases lay between the germline ends. This CDR3 is CAWSRRTGRAETQYF. In nucleotides, the CDR3 is TGTGCCTGGAGCCGCCGAACAGGGAGGGCGGAGACCCAGTACTTC.

The gene calls are TRBV29-1 and TRBJ2-2; D remains unclear. CDR3 length: 11 residues. The V end lost 5 bases, the J end lost 6 bases, and 7 bases lay between the germline ends. Germline CDR1 and CDR2: SQVTM and ANQGSEA. The CDR3 nucleotides are TGCAGCGTTCCCGCGGCCGGGGAGCTGTTTTTT. The encoded protein is CSVPAAGELFF.

This clonotype was seen repeatedly, ten times or more. The V gene is TRBV20-1, the J gene TRBJ2-7; 9 bases map to TRBD1. J was trimmed by 3 bases and V by 6 bases; bases with no gene match: 9. CDR1 and CDR2 (germline): DFQATT, SNEGSKA (reference sequence). CDR3 length: 14 residues. CDR3: CSAQDRGNDYEQYF. CDR3 DNA sequence: TGCAGTGCCCAGGACAGGGGCAACGACTACGAGCAGTACTTC.

This clonotype was detected many times. The V call is TRBV28, the J call TRBJ2-3; TRBD2 matches 8 bases. With V trimmed by 6 bases and J by 1 base, 12 bases remained unmatched. The CDR3 is 17 amino acids. Germline V gives CDR1 MDHEN, CDR2 SYDVKM. The CDR3 region is CASSRLRRGVGTDTQYF. Here the CDR3 DNA reads TGTGCCAGCAGCCGCCTAAGGCGGGGGGTGGGCACAGATACGCAGTATTTT.

This clonotype came up a few times. The chain is built from TRBV20-1 and TRBJ2-7; D call uncertain. Germline lookup yields CDR1 DFQATT and CDR2 SNEGSKA (reference sequence). This CDR3 is 14 amino acids long. The V gene lost 0 bases and the J gene lost 0 bases, with 9 bases spanning the gap. CDR3 sequence: CSARDVLSSYEQYF. CDR3 DNA sequence: TGCAGTGCTAGAGATGTGCTCAGCTCCTACGAGCAGTACTTC.

This clonotype occurred many times. The rearrangement joins TRBV7-8 to TRBJ2-5, with D possibly TRBD1 on 5 matching bases. Looked up from germline, CDR1 is SGHVS and CDR2 is FQNEAQ. This CDR3 comprises 16 residues. The V gene lost 5 bases and the J gene lost 5 bases, with 21 bases spanning the gap. The CDR3, as DNA: TGTGCCAGCAGCCATCCCGGCCCCCCAGGGTTGGAGACCCAGTACTTC. Residues: CASSHPGPPGLETQYF.

Ten or more counts support this clonotype. The V gene is TRBV28, the J gene TRBJ2-7, with 7 bases matching TRBD1. V lost 2 bases to trimming and J lost 4 bases; unmatched junction nucleotides: 2. The CDR3 runs 13 residues. Looked up from germline, CDR1 is MDHEN and CDR2 is SYDVKM. The DNA of the CDR3 is TGTGCCAGCAGTTTAGGGACAGTTTACGAGCAGTACTTC. Its translation is CASSLGTVYEQYF.

This clonotype occurred many times. This rearrangement joins TRBV27 to TRBJ2-7, with D unresolved. With 8 bases removed from V and 7 bases from J, the gap between germline ends came to 6 bases. The germline CDR1 and CDR2 sequences are MNHEY and SMNVEV (reference sequence). This CDR3 spans 9 amino acids. CDR3 loop: CASGWEQYF. For the CDR3, the DNA is TGTGCCAGCGGGTGGGAGCAGTACTTC.

The V gene is TRBV29-1, the J gene TRBJ2-2, with D perhaps given as TRBD1 or TRBD2 (5 bases each). The germline gives CDR1 SQVTM, CDR2 ANQGSEA. This CDR3 comprises 14 residues. Trimming pared 0 bases from V and 9 bases from J, leaving 14 bases between. The CDR3 bases are TGCAGCGTTGAAGACCCTATGAGGGGCAGGGAGCTGTTTTTT. It is translated as CSVEDPMRGRELFF.

This chain connects TRBV4-1 to TRBJ2-1, with 11 bases aligning to TRBD2. The CDR3 covers 15 residues. V shed 3 bases and J 3 bases; nucleotides not matched to a gene: 1. Germline V lookup: CDR1 MGHRA, CDR2 YSYEKL. CDR3 sequence: CASSQGLADYNEQFF. DNA of the CDR3: TGCGCCAGCAGCCAGGGACTAGCGGACTACAATGAGCAGTTCTTC.

Many counts were recorded for this clonotype. The CDR3 DNA sequence: TGCAGTGCTGCGCAGGGGACGGTCTATGGCTACACCTTC. It yields the protein CSAAQGTVYGYTF. The chain is built from TRBV20-1 and TRBJ1-2, with D possibly being TRBD1 (6 bases). The CDR3 is made up of 13 amino acids. Germline CDR1 reads DFQATT; CDR2 reads SNEGSKA (reference sequence). V was trimmed by 5 bases and J by 4 bases, leaving 14 bases between them.

Ten or more counts support this clonotype. This chain links TRBV7-9 with TRBJ2-1; the D gene is possibly TRBD2 (7 bases). Trimming took off 0 bases at V and 3 bases at J, with 12 bases between the two ends. The CDR3 is made up of 16 amino acids. CDR1 and CDR2 from the germline V gene are SEHNR and FQNEAQ (reference sequence). CDR3 sequence (DNA): TGTGCCAGCAGCTTAGCGGGCGGGGGCCTCTACAATGAGCAGTTCTTC. It is translated as CASSLAGGGLYNEQFF.